Listed below are T cell receptor beta chains from one sample, sequenced in a study of T cell responses to AZD1222 COVID-19 vaccine. Sequencing used immunoSEQ multiplex PCR; TCRdb keeps in-frame clones, though not all of them. There are some 170,000 clones in the sample; around 92% occur only once, and 0.7% to 0.9% lies in the top ten. This material consisted of peripheral blood, taken on day 0 of AZD1222 vaccination. The receptors were sampled from an adult in good health. Each CDR3 is given with its conserved first and last residue.

>TRBV7-3|12|TRBJ2-2
CASSTQTGELFF
>TRBV3-1/TRBV3-2|15|TRBJ2-7
CASSQETGLDYEQYF
>TRBV7-2|15|TRBJ2-3
CASSLGPGSTDTQYF
>TRBV3-1/TRBV3-2|14|TRBJ2-5
CASSQGQGRETQYF
>TRBV19|14|TRBJ1-3
CASSMGSSGNTIYF
>TRBV30|15|TRBJ1-3
CAWSRRRGTGNTIYF
>TRBV5-5|12|TRBJ1-1
CASSLEGAKAFF
>TRBV28|16|TRBJ2-1
CASSPPSQGTYNEQFF
>TRBV7-3|15|TRBJ2-1
CASSPTSGGYNEQFF
>TRBV7-9|12|TRBJ1-2
CASSLGGYGYTF
>TRBV19|14|TRBJ1-2
CASSAGQGGYGYTF
>TRBV7-2|15|TRBJ1-3
CASSLMGLSGNTIYF
>TRBV6-2/TRBV6-3|14|TRBJ2-1
CASSTFSSYNEQFF
>TRBV18|16|TRBJ1-1
CASSPSAGTLNTEAFF
>TRBV6-5|14|TRBJ1-5
CASSPNKATRPQHF
>TRBV5-4|15|TRBJ2-1
CASSLTSGGANEQFF
>TRBV4-2|19|TRBJ2-1
CASSQVVGPGPASIYEQFF